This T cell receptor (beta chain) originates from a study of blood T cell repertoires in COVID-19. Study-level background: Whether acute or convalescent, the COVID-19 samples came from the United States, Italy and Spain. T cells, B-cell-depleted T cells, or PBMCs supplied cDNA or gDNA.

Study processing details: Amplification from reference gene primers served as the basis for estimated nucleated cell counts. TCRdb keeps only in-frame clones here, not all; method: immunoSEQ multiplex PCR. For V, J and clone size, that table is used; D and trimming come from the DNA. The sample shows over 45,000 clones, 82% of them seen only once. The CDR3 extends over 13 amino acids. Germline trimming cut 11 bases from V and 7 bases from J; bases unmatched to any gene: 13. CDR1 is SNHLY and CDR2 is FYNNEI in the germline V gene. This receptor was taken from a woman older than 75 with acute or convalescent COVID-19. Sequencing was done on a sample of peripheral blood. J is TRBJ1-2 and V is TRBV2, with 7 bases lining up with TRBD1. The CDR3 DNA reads TGTGCCGGACACGCTGGGGACAGCGGTGGCTACACCTTC. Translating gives CAGHAGDSGGYTF.